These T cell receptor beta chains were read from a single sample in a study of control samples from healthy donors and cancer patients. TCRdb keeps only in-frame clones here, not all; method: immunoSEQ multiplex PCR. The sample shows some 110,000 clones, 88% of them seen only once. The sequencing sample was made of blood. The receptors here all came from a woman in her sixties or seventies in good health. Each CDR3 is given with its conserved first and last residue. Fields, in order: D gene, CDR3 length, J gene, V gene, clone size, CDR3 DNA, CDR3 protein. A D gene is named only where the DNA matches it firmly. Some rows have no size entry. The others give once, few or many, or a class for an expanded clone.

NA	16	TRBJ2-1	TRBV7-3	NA	TGTGCCAGCAGCTTAAGTTTGGGACCGCCGAAAGATGAGCAGTTCTTC	CASSLSLGPPKDEQFF
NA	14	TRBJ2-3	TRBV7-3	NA	TGTGCCAGCAGCTTAGGGGGGAACACAGATACGCAGTATTTT	CASSLGGNTDTQYF
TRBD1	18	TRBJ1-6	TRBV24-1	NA	TGTGCCAGGGAGGAGGACAGGGGGCCTTCAAGGTATAATTCACCCCTCCACTTT	CAREEDRGPSRYNSPLHF
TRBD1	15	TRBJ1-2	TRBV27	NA	TGTGCCAGCAGTTTACTCGACAGGGGGGACTATGGCTACACCTTC	CASSLLDRGDYGYTF
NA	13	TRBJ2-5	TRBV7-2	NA	TGTGCCAGCAGCCCGCGGGCGGGAGAGACCCAGTACTTC	CASSPRAGETQYF
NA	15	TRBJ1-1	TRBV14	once	TGTGCCAGCAGCCTAGGGATGGGGTTGAACACTGAAGCTTTCTTT	CASSLGMGLNTEAFF
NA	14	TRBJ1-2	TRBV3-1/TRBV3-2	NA	TGTGCCAGCAGCCTGCAGGGATCTAACTATGGCTACACCTTC	CASSLQGSNYGYTF
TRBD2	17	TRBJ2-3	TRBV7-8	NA	TGTGCCAGCAGCTTAGAGCGGGGGGGCCGCGGCACAGATACGCAGTATTTT	CASSLERGGRGTDTQYF
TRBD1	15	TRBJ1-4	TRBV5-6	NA	TGTGCCAGCAGCACGGCCGGGACAGCTAATGAAAAACTGTTTTTT	CASSTAGTANEKLFF
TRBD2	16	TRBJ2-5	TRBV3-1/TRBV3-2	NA	TGTGCCAGCAGCCAATTAGCGGGGGTCCCCCAAGAGACCCAGTACTTC	CASSQLAGVPQETQYF
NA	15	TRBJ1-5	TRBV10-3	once	TGTGCCATCAGTGCGGGGACTCCGAGGAATCAGCCCCAGCATTTT	CAISAGTPRNQPQHF
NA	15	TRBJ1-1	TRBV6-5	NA	TGTGCCAGCAGCCTACGACAGACGGTGGACACTGAAGCTTTCTTT	CASSLRQTVDTEAFF
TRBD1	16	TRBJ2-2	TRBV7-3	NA	TGTGCCAGCAGCTCCACGGACAGGGGGCGCACCGGGGAGCTGTTTTTT	CASSSTDRGRTGELFF
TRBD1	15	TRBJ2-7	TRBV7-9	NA	TGTGCCAGCAGTCAAGACAGGGGGCTTTGGTACGAGCAGTACTTC	CASSQDRGLWYEQYF
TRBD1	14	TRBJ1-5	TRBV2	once	TGTGCCAGCGGGCCAGACAGGGACAATCAGCCCCAGCATTTT	CASGPDRDNQPQHF
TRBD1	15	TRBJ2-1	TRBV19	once	TGTGCCAGTAGAATGCGGGACAGGGGCCACAATGAGCAGTTCTTC	CASRMRDRGHNEQFF
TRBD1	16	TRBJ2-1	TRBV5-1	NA	TGCGCCAGCAGCTTCTCCGGGACAGGGAACTACAATGAGCAGTTCTTC	CASSFSGTGNYNEQFF
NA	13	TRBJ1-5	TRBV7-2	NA	TGTGCCAGCAGCTTATTGGGGGGGAGGCCCCAGCATTTT	CASSLLGGRPQHF
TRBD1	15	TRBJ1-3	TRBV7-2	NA	TGTGCCAGCAGCCAAAGGACAGGGTCCGGAAACACCATATATTTT	CASSQRTGSGNTIYF
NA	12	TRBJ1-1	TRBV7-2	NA	TGTGCCAGCAGCCCAAGCCGGTCTGAAGCTTTCTTT	CASSPSRSEAFF
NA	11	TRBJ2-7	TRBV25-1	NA	TGTGCCAGCAGTGGCTTCTACGAGCAGTACTTC	CASSGFYEQYF
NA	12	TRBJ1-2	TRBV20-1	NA	TGCAGTGCTAGTGCGGCCAACTATGGCTACACCTTC	CSASAANYGYTF
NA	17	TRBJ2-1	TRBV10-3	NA	TGTGCCATCAGTGAGACCGGCGGTGGGGCCTCGATCAATGAGCAGTTCTTC	CAISETGGGASINEQFF
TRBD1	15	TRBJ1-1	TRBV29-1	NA	TGCAGCGCCGAAACCGGGACAGGGGGGGGCACTGAAGCTTTCTTT	CSAETGTGGGTEAFF
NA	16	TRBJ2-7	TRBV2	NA	TGTGCCAGCAGTGAGGGAAAGGACGCAGGCACCTACGAGCAGTACTTC	CASSEGKDAGTYEQYF
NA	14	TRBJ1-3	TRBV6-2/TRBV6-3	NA	TGTGCCAGCAGTACACGAAGCTCTGGAAACACCATATATTTT	CASSTRSSGNTIYF